Listed below are T cell receptor beta chains from one sample, sequenced in a study of T-cell reconstitution after alpha-beta-depleted transplantation in children. A single record per CDR3 protein comes from TCRdb applying MiXCR to the PCR reads. The sample lists fewer than 550,000 distinct CDR3 sequences, about 10% occurring once. The source material was PBMCs, mostly from graft donor cells, sampled 180 days after TCRalphabeta/CD19-depleted stem cell transplant. These receptors were collected from a female patient aged 2 to 10 who had a stem cell transplant for aplastic anemia, so the T cells may come from the graft donor. Both conserved end residues are part of each CDR3. D genes are given only for firm matches. For some rows the clone size is stated as once, few or many, or as a class when expanded; others skip it.

clone_size: -
j_call: TRBJ1-4
d_call: -
v_call: TRBV18
cdr3_nt: TGTGCCAGCTCATCCTTCCGAGGGAGGTCAACTAATGAAAAACTGTTTTTT
cdr3_aa: CASSSFRGRSTNEKLFF

clone_size: -
j_call: TRBJ1-1
d_call: -
v_call: TRBV5-1
cdr3_nt: TGCGCCAGCAGCTTGTCTGACTACTACACTGAAGCTTTCTTT
cdr3_aa: CASSLSDYYTEAFF

clone_size: many
j_call: TRBJ2-1
d_call: -
v_call: TRBV11-1
cdr3_nt: TGTGCCAGCAGCCCGTCCGGGACGTTCAATGAGCAGTTCTTC
cdr3_aa: CASSPSGTFNEQFF

clone_size: many
j_call: TRBJ2-1
d_call: -
v_call: TRBV12-3/TRBV12-4
cdr3_nt: TGTGCCAGCAGTTTAACTCAGGGGATATACAATGAGCAGTTCTTC
cdr3_aa: CASSLTQGIYNEQFF

clone_size: -
j_call: TRBJ2-5
d_call: -
v_call: TRBV20-1
cdr3_nt: TGCAGTGCTAGTGCGGGATTAGAGACCCAGTACTTC
cdr3_aa: CSASAGLETQYF

clone_size: -
j_call: TRBJ1-3
d_call: -
v_call: TRBV15
cdr3_nt: TGTGCCACCAGCAGTCGTGAAGGGGGTAGCTCTGGAAACACCATATATTTT
cdr3_aa: CATSSREGGSSGNTIYF

clone_size: -
j_call: TRBJ2-7
d_call: TRBD1
v_call: TRBV20-1
cdr3_nt: TGCAGTGCTGAGAGACAGGGGGTTTACGAGCAGTACTTC
cdr3_aa: CSAERQGVYEQYF

clone_size: few
j_call: TRBJ1-5
d_call: -
v_call: TRBV18
cdr3_nt: TGTGCCAGCTCACCGGTCGGGAGCAATCAGCCCCAGCATTTT
cdr3_aa: CASSPVGSNQPQHF

clone_size: -
j_call: TRBJ2-6
d_call: TRBD1
v_call: TRBV28
cdr3_nt: TGTGCCACAAGGGGGCAGTTACAGGCTGGGGCCAACGTCCTGACTTTC
cdr3_aa: CATRGQLQAGANVLTF

clone_size: many
j_call: TRBJ1-1
d_call: -
v_call: TRBV18
cdr3_nt: TGTGCCAGCTCACCATCCCTGAACACTGAAGCTTTCTTT
cdr3_aa: CASSPSLNTEAFF

clone_size: few
j_call: TRBJ2-2
d_call: -
v_call: TRBV28
cdr3_nt: TGTGCCAGCAGTTTTTTGGTGCAGAACACCGGGGAGCTGTTTTTT
cdr3_aa: CASSFLVQNTGELFF

clone_size: few
j_call: TRBJ2-5
d_call: -
v_call: TRBV20-1
cdr3_nt: TGCAGTGCTAGCGGGGGGCCGGACGAGACCCAGTACTTC
cdr3_aa: CSASGGPDETQYF

clone_size: few
j_call: TRBJ2-5
d_call: -
v_call: TRBV27
cdr3_nt: TGTGCCAGCAGTGCCAGACTGGGAGGAGAGACCCAGTACTTC
cdr3_aa: CASSARLGGETQYF

clone_size: -
j_call: TRBJ2-7
d_call: TRBD1
v_call: TRBV7-9
cdr3_nt: TGTGCCAGCAGCCGTCGGGGACAGGGATCCTACGAGCAGTACTTC
cdr3_aa: CASSRRGQGSYEQYF

clone_size: few
j_call: TRBJ2-6
d_call: TRBD1
v_call: TRBV5-1
cdr3_nt: TGCGCCAGCAGCTTTCGACCGGGACAGGTCTCTGGGGCCAACGTCCTGACTTTC
cdr3_aa: CASSFRPGQVSGANVLTF

clone_size: medium-sized
j_call: TRBJ2-7
d_call: TRBD1
v_call: TRBV10-3
cdr3_nt: TGTGCCATCAGTGAGTCGGGACAGGGCAACGAGCAGTACTTC
cdr3_aa: CAISESGQGNEQYF

clone_size: -
j_call: TRBJ1-2
d_call: -
v_call: TRBV29-1
cdr3_nt: TGCAGCGTTTTCCTTCGAACCCCGGGAGGCTACACCTTC
cdr3_aa: CSVFLRTPGGYTF

clone_size: -
j_call: TRBJ1-1
d_call: -
v_call: TRBV5-1
cdr3_nt: TGCGCCAGCAGCCCAGATATCGGAGGGACTGAAGCTTTCTTT
cdr3_aa: CASSPDIGGTEAFF

clone_size: -
j_call: TRBJ1-1
d_call: TRBD1
v_call: TRBV20-1
cdr3_nt: TGCAGTGTTCCGGACAGGCAGAACACTGAAGCTTTCTTT
cdr3_aa: CSVPDRQNTEAFF

clone_size: many
j_call: TRBJ2-7
d_call: TRBD2
v_call: TRBV20-1
cdr3_nt: TGCAGTGCCAGCGGGGGATTCGAGCAGTACTTC
cdr3_aa: CSASGGFEQYF

clone_size: few
j_call: TRBJ2-3
d_call: -
v_call: TRBV7-8
cdr3_nt: TGTGCCAGCAGCTTTTTCGGGGGCTCAGATACGCAGTATTTT
cdr3_aa: CASSFFGGSDTQYF

clone_size: few
j_call: TRBJ2-1
d_call: TRBD2
v_call: TRBV5-1
cdr3_nt: TGCGCCAGCACGCCGGGACTAGTGTACAATGAGCAGTTCTTC
cdr3_aa: CASTPGLVYNEQFF

clone_size: many
j_call: TRBJ2-1
d_call: -
v_call: TRBV20-1
cdr3_nt: TGCAGTGCTAGACCCCCAGGTTTCTTCGGTGAGCAGTTCTTC
cdr3_aa: CSARPPGFFGEQFF

clone_size: -
j_call: TRBJ2-3
d_call: TRBD2
v_call: TRBV29-1
cdr3_nt: TGCAGCGTCGCTAGCGGGGGAAGCACAGATACGCAGTATTTT
cdr3_aa: CSVASGGSTDTQYF

clone_size: few
j_call: TRBJ2-2
d_call: TRBD1
v_call: TRBV12-3/TRBV12-4
cdr3_nt: TGTGCCAGCAGTTCCCCCTCGGACAGGAGCTCGAACACCGGGGAGCTGTTTTTT
cdr3_aa: CASSSPSDRSSNTGELFF

clone_size: few
j_call: TRBJ1-4
d_call: -
v_call: TRBV11-2
cdr3_nt: TGTGCCAGCAGCATGAGGGGGGGCCGTGAAAAACTGTTTTTT
cdr3_aa: CASSMRGGREKLFF

clone_size: -
j_call: TRBJ1-1
d_call: TRBD1
v_call: TRBV29-1
cdr3_nt: TGCAGCGCACAGGGGGGAGGGCTGAACACTGAAGCTTTCTTT
cdr3_aa: CSAQGGGLNTEAFF

clone_size: -
j_call: TRBJ2-3
d_call: -
v_call: TRBV4-1
cdr3_nt: TGCGCCAGCAGCCTTGCAGGATCGGCCAGAAGGGCAGATACGCAGTATTTT
cdr3_aa: CASSLAGSARRADTQYF

clone_size: many
j_call: TRBJ1-2
d_call: -
v_call: TRBV12-3/TRBV12-4
cdr3_nt: TGTGCCAGCGCACCCTTACGTAACTATGGCTACACCTTC
cdr3_aa: CASAPLRNYGYTF

clone_size: -
j_call: TRBJ2-7
d_call: -
v_call: TRBV6-2/TRBV6-3
cdr3_nt: TGTGCCAGCAGTCTACTTTTGGTAGCGGAAACCTACGAGCAGTACTTC
cdr3_aa: CASSLLLVAETYEQYF

clone_size: many
j_call: TRBJ2-1
d_call: -
v_call: TRBV20-1
cdr3_nt: TGCAGTGCTAGAGATGGCGGCGTAGACTTCTACAATGAGCAGTTCTTC
cdr3_aa: CSARDGGVDFYNEQFF

clone_size: -
j_call: TRBJ2-4
d_call: TRBD2
v_call: TRBV7-2
cdr3_nt: TGTGCCAGCAGCTTAAGGATGCGGGAGGGCGGAAACATTCAGTACTTC
cdr3_aa: CASSLRMREGGNIQYF

clone_size: -
j_call: TRBJ2-1
d_call: -
v_call: TRBV5-1
cdr3_nt: TGCGCCAGCAGATCGGACCGAAGCGGGTTTGGGTCCTACAATGAGCAGTTCTTC
cdr3_aa: CASRSDRSGFGSYNEQFF

clone_size: -
j_call: TRBJ2-1
d_call: -
v_call: TRBV7-2
cdr3_nt: TGTGCCAGCAGCTCTCCGTGGGGGGGCGGGAATGAGCAGTTCTTC
cdr3_aa: CASSSPWGGGNEQFF

clone_size: -
j_call: TRBJ2-2
d_call: -
v_call: TRBV20-1
cdr3_nt: TGCAGTGCTAGATTCGGGACTGGCAGGACCGGGGAGCTGTTTTTT
cdr3_aa: CSARFGTGRTGELFF

clone_size: -
j_call: TRBJ2-1
d_call: -
v_call: TRBV6-2/TRBV6-3
cdr3_nt: TGTGCCAGCAGTTTGCTAGCTACGGGGTACAATGAGCAGTTCTTC
cdr3_aa: CASSLLATGYNEQFF

clone_size: many
j_call: TRBJ1-1
d_call: -
v_call: TRBV7-9
cdr3_nt: TGTGCCAGCAGCTTAATGGGCCACGAAGCTTTCTTT
cdr3_aa: CASSLMGHEAFF

clone_size: -
j_call: TRBJ2-6
d_call: -
v_call: TRBV12-3/TRBV12-4
cdr3_nt: TGTGCCAGCAGTTTAATCGTCGGAGTTGGGGCCAACGTCCTGACTTTC
cdr3_aa: CASSLIVGVGANVLTF

clone_size: -
j_call: TRBJ1-6
d_call: -
v_call: TRBV20-1
cdr3_nt: TGCAGTGCTATTTTCCAGGGGTTTAATTCACCCCTCCACTTT
cdr3_aa: CSAIFQGFNSPLHF

clone_size: few
j_call: TRBJ2-1
d_call: TRBD2
v_call: TRBV4-3
cdr3_nt: TGCGCCAGCAGCGAAGAGGGACTAGCGGGAGAGGGGCCCTACAATGAGCAGTTCTTC
cdr3_aa: CASSEEGLAGEGPYNEQFF

clone_size: few
j_call: TRBJ2-1
d_call: -
v_call: TRBV5-6
cdr3_nt: TGTGCCAGCCTGGATAGCGTTCTGAGAATCGATGAGCAGTTCTTC
cdr3_aa: CASLDSVLRIDEQFF

clone_size: -
j_call: TRBJ1-1
d_call: -
v_call: TRBV7-9
cdr3_nt: TGTGCCAGCAGCTTAGAGTCGGGGTTGTTCGAAGCTTTCTTT
cdr3_aa: CASSLESGLFEAFF

clone_size: many
j_call: TRBJ2-3
d_call: -
v_call: TRBV14
cdr3_nt: TGTGCCAGCAGCCGAGGCCCCGGCAGGGGCGCGACAGATACGCAGTATTTT
cdr3_aa: CASSRGPGRGATDTQYF

clone_size: -
j_call: TRBJ2-5
d_call: -
v_call: TRBV3-1
cdr3_nt: TGTGCCAGCACTTTCCGGGGAGAGACCCAGTACTTC
cdr3_aa: CASTFRGETQYF

clone_size: -
j_call: TRBJ2-1
d_call: -
v_call: TRBV3-1
cdr3_nt: TGTGCCAGCAGCCAAGACCAGAAAGCGGAGGGCCTCTACAATGAGCAGTTCTTC
cdr3_aa: CASSQDQKAEGLYNEQFF

clone_size: -
j_call: TRBJ2-2
d_call: -
v_call: TRBV12-3/TRBV12-4
cdr3_nt: TGTGCCAGCAGTTTAGTGCGGGCAGGACGCACCGGGGAGCTGTTTTTT
cdr3_aa: CASSLVRAGRTGELFF

clone_size: -
j_call: TRBJ1-2
d_call: -
v_call: TRBV12-3/TRBV12-4
cdr3_nt: TGTGCCAGCAGTTTAGAGAGAGCTAACTATGGCTACACCTTC
cdr3_aa: CASSLERANYGYTF

clone_size: -
j_call: TRBJ2-7
d_call: TRBD1
v_call: TRBV20-1
cdr3_nt: TGCAGTGCTAGAGCGACAGGGTGGACCTACGAGCAGTACTTC
cdr3_aa: CSARATGWTYEQYF

clone_size: -
j_call: TRBJ2-3
d_call: TRBD2
v_call: TRBV15
cdr3_nt: TGTGCCACCAGCAGAGTTACTAGCGGCACAGATACGCAGTATTTT
cdr3_aa: CATSRVTSGTDTQYF

clone_size: many
j_call: TRBJ2-1
d_call: TRBD2
v_call: TRBV20-1
cdr3_nt: TGCAGTGCCCCCTGGTTAGGAGCGGGAGCCTACAATGAGCAGTTCTTC
cdr3_aa: CSAPWLGAGAYNEQFF

clone_size: -
j_call: TRBJ2-5
d_call: -
v_call: TRBV5-1
cdr3_nt: TGCGCCAGCCTACAGGGATCGGCCAACCTCCACGAGACCCAGTACTTC
cdr3_aa: CASLQGSANLHETQYF

clone_size: -
j_call: TRBJ2-5
d_call: TRBD2
v_call: TRBV9
cdr3_nt: TGTGCCAGCAGCGGCCCCCAGCGCTGGGGAGGGGAGACCCAGTACTTC
cdr3_aa: CASSGPQRWGGETQYF

clone_size: once
j_call: TRBJ2-7
d_call: -
v_call: TRBV10-3
cdr3_nt: TGTGCCACGGGGTGGTCCTACGAGCAGTACTTC
cdr3_aa: CATGWSYEQYF

clone_size: few
j_call: TRBJ1-1
d_call: -
v_call: TRBV9
cdr3_nt: TGTGCCAGCAGCGCTACGACAGGGAACACTGAAGCTTTCTTT
cdr3_aa: CASSATTGNTEAFF

clone_size: few
j_call: TRBJ2-1
d_call: -
v_call: TRBV20-1
cdr3_nt: TGCAGTGCTAGTAGTGGGGGCTGGCAGTTCTTC
cdr3_aa: CSASSGGWQFF

clone_size: many
j_call: TRBJ2-5
d_call: -
v_call: TRBV12-3/TRBV12-4
cdr3_nt: TGTGCCGAAGACGCCCAGTACTTC
cdr3_aa: CAEDAQYF

clone_size: few
j_call: TRBJ1-5
d_call: TRBD1
v_call: TRBV5-6
cdr3_nt: TGTGCCAGCAGTTCTGTGGGACAGGGGTTTGATCAGCCCCAGCATTTT
cdr3_aa: CASSSVGQGFDQPQHF

clone_size: -
j_call: TRBJ1-1
d_call: -
v_call: TRBV20-1
cdr3_nt: TGCAGTTCCCTGGGGGGCAGCATGAACACTGAAGCTTTCTTT
cdr3_aa: CSSLGGSMNTEAFF

clone_size: few
j_call: TRBJ2-5
d_call: TRBD2
v_call: TRBV11-2
cdr3_nt: TGTGCCAGCAGCTTACGTTCTACGGGACTAGCGGGGCTTCAAGAGACCCAGTACTTC
cdr3_aa: CASSLRSTGLAGLQETQYF